The 13 T cell receptor beta chains below come from one sample, sequenced in a study of cytomegalovirus exposure and HLA in healthy donors. 13 Jbeta primers and 60 Vbeta primers were used for the PCR. This table comes from immunoSEQ multiplex PCR, and its TCRdb copy is limited to in-frame clones, with some not included. In the table there are approximately 100,000 clones, about 68% of which are singletons. Material for sequencing was PBMCs. These receptors came from a male donor in good health and CMV-seropositive.

The count of this clone is one. The rearrangement links TRBV7-8 to TRBJ1-1; a weak D match, TRBD1 (6 bases). CDR3 length: 14 amino acids. CDR1 and CDR2 (germline): SGHVS, FQNEAQ. The V end lost 2 bases, the J end lost 1 base, and 8 bases lay between the germline ends. CDR3: CASSLLGANTEAFF. The CDR3 DNA follows: TGTGCCAGCAGCTTATTGGGGGCGAACACTGAAGCTTTCTTT.

The gene calls are TRBV5-1 and TRBJ2-3; TRBD2 agrees at 7 bases. CDR1 and CDR2 (germline): SGHRS, YFSETQ. J lost 3 bases, V lost 4 bases, and 5 bases had no gene match. The length of the CDR3 is 14 residues. CDR3 in amino acids: CASSGRGITDTQYF. The CDR3 bases are TGCGCCAGCAGCGGGCGGGGGATAACAGATACGCAGTATTTT.

The V call is TRBV2, the J call TRBJ2-3, with 9 bases lining up with TRBD1. The CDR3 totals 15 residues. Germline assignment: CDR1 SNHLY and CDR2 FYNNEI. V lost 8 bases, J lost 5 bases, and 11 bases stayed unmatched. The CDR3 protein is CASGNRGRGGDTQYF. DNA of the CDR3: TGTGCCAGCGGGAACAGGGGGCGCGGGGGAGATACGCAGTATTTT.

This chain uses TRBV7-3 with TRBJ2-3; D not resolved. This CDR3 contains 12 residues. V lost 1 base and J 6 bases, leaving 5 bases between the germline ends. Germline V CDR1 and CDR2: SGHTA, FQGTGA. The DNA of the CDR3 is TGTGCCAGCAGCTTAAACTCTGATACGCAGTATTTT. It encodes CASSLNSDTQYF.

This clone was observed a few times. The gene calls are TRBV6-1 and TRBJ2-7, with TRBD1 matching 10 bases. The V segment lost 6 bases and the J segment 1 base; nucleotides outside the gene matches: 6. The CDR3 is 15 amino acids. Germline V lookup: CDR1 MNHNS, CDR2 SASEGT. The CDR3, as DNA: TGTGCCAGCAGCGCCGGGACAGGGGAGTCCTACGAGCAGTACTTC. It translates to CASSAGTGESYEQYF.

V gene TRBV4-2 combines with J gene TRBJ2-7; tentative D call: TRBD2 (5 bases). V lost 1 base, J lost 2 bases, and 12 bases lay in between. The germline V gene encodes CDR1 LGHNA and CDR2 YNFKEQ. The CDR3 has 15 amino acids. The CDR3 reads CASSQANGVTYEQYF. In DNA form, the CDR3 reads TGTGCCAGCAGCCAAGCGAACGGGGTAACCTACGAGCAGTACTTC.

On this clone: This same CDR3 is encoded by further DNA sequences in the sample. V gene TRBV15 combines with J gene TRBJ2-5, with D possibly TRBD2 on 7 matching bases. V was shortened by 0 bases and J by 5 bases, with 16 bases between the two germline ends. The germline CDR1 and CDR2 sequences are LNHNV and YYDKDF (reference sequence). The CDR3 sequence is 16 residues long. The CDR3, as DNA: TGTGCCACCAGCAGAGAGTCGACGGGGGGCGGTGAGACCCAGTACTTC. This encodes CATSRESTGGGETQYF.

The chain joins TRBV4-1 to TRBJ1-1; the match to TRBD1 covers 10 bases. Germline CDR1 reads MGHRA; CDR2 reads YSYEKL. Trimming took 4 bases from V and 11 from J; bases not matched to a gene: 7. The CDR3 runs 13 residues. The CDR3 DNA sequence: TGCGCCAGCAGCCCGGGACAGGGGAGTTACGCTTTCTTT. Translation: CASSPGQGSYAFF.

The chain carries TRBV5-6 and TRBJ1-3; unclear D gene. V lost 0 bases and J 2 bases, leaving 9 bases between the germline ends. The CDR3 runs to 15 residues. Germline V gene sequence: CDR1 SGHDT, CDR2 YYEEEE. CDR3 DNA sequence: TGTGCCAGCAGCTTGGCCGGTCAACCTGGAAACACCATATATTTT. As protein: CASSLAGQPGNTIYF.

The chain has TRBV10-1 and TRBJ2-7; tentatively, D is TRBD1 (6 bases). Trimming removed 4 bases at V and 3 bases at J, with 10 bases between. Germline values: CDR1 WNHNN, CDR2 SYGVQD (reference sequence). The CDR3 is made up of 13 amino acids. DNA for the CDR3: TGCGCCAGCAGTGGGGACACCAACTACGAGCAGTACTTC. It codes for CASSGDTNYEQYF.

J is TRBJ1-5 and V is TRBV10-3; weak D call: TRBD1 (5 bases). The V gene's germline CDR1 is ENHRY and CDR2 SYGVKD. V shed 8 bases and J shed 5 bases, with 16 bases lying between them. CDR3 length: 14 amino acids. CDR3 sequence reads: CAIGRGGSDQPQHF. The CDR3 nucleotides are TGTGCCATCGGCCGGGGGGGGAGTGATCAGCCCCAGCATTTT.

The J gene is TRBJ2-2, the V gene TRBV11-3, with D maybe TRBD1 (5 bases). Trimming removed 4 bases from V and 0 bases from J, with 9 bases in between. CDR3 size: 15 residues. CDR1 and CDR2 (germline): SGHNT, YENEEA. The CDR3 sequence is CASSSQGTNTGELFF. CDR3 DNA sequence: TGTGCCAGCAGCTCGCAGGGAACGAACACCGGGGAGCTGTTTTTT.

Here the CDR3 DNA reads TGTGCCAGCATAGGACACTCCTCCTCTGGAAACACCATATATTTT. Translating it yields CASIGHSSSGNTIYF. This chain connects TRBV6-1 to TRBJ1-3; the D gene is possibly TRBD1 (5 bases). This CDR3 is built from 15 residues. Trimming removed 7 bases at V and 0 bases at J, with 13 bases between. Per germline, CDR1 MNHNS and CDR2 SASEGT.